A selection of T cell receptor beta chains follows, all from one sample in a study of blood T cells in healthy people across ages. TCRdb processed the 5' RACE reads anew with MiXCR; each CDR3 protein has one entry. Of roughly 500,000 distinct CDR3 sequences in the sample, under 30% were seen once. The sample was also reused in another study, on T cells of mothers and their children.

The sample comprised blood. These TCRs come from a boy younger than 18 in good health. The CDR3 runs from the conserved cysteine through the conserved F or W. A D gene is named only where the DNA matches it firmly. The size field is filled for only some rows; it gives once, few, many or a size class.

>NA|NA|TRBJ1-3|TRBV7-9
CASSPVEGGNTIYF
TGTGCCAGCAGCCCCGTGGAGGGGGGAAACACCATATATTTT
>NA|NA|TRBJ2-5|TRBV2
CASSEIRETQYF
TGTGCCAGCAGTGAAATCCGGGAGACCCAGTACTTC
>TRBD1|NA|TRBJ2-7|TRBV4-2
CASSQEGQGYRYPYEQYF
TGTGCCAGCAGCCAGGAGGGACAGGGGTATCGATACCCTTACGAGCAGTACTTC
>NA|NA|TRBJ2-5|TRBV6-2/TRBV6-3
CAVAGFPRETQYF
TGTGCCGTGGCAGGGTTTCCCCGAGAGACCCAGTACTTC
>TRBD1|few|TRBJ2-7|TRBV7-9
CASSLEWDSSYEQYF
TGTGCCAGCAGCTTAGAGTGGGACAGCTCCTACGAGCAGTACTTC
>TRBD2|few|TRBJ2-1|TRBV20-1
CSASASGTYNEQFF
TGCAGTGCTAGTGCTAGCGGGACCTACAATGAGCAGTTCTTC
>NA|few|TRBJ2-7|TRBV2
CASSTADSSYEQYF
TGTGCCAGCAGTACAGCGGACAGCTCCTACGAGCAGTACTTC
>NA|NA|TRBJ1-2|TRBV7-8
CASSLAWTNNYGYTF
TGTGCCAGCAGCTTAGCGTGGACAAACAACTATGGCTACACCTTC
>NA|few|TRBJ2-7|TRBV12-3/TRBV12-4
CASSRGSEQYF
TGTGCCAGCAGTAGAGGATCAGAGCAGTACTTC
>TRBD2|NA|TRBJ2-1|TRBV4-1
CASSQDAGGVFNEQFF
TGCGCCAGCAGCCAAGATGCCGGGGGGGTTTTCAATGAGCAGTTCTTC
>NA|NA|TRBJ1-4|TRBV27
CASRHRDLGEKLFF
TGTGCCAGCAGACATCGGGACCTGGGGGAAAAACTGTTTTTT
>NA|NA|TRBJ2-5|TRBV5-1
CASGLSGDQETQYF
TGCGCCAGCGGCTTGTCGGGGGACCAAGAGACCCAGTACTTC
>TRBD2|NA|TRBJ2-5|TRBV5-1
CASSSPGLEETQYF
TGCGCCAGCAGCTCCCCGGGACTAGAAGAGACCCAGTACTTC
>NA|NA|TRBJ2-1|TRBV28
CASSPTGIADNEQFF
TGTGCCAGCAGTCCGACGGGGATAGCGGACAATGAGCAGTTCTTC
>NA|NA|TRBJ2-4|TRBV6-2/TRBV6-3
CASSPHIGTLIQYF
TGTGCCAGCAGCCCCCACATCGGGACACTTATTCAGTACTTC
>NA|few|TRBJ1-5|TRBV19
CASSMDSGSNQPQHF
TGTGCCAGTAGTATGGACAGCGGAAGCAATCAGCCCCAGCATTTT
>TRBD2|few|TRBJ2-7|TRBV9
CASSVGLAGHEQYF
TGTGCCAGCAGCGTAGGACTAGCGGGCCACGAGCAGTACTTC
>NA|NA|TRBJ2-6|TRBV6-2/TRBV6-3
CASSYVLEGANVLTF
TGTGCCAGCAGTTACGTCCTAGAGGGGGCCAACGTCCTGACTTTC
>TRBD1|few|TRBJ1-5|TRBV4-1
CASSQDGQGGPLGNQPQHF
TGCGCCAGCAGCCAAGATGGGCAGGGGGGTCCCTTGGGCAATCAGCCCCAGCATTTT
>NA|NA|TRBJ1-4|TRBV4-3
CASSPGRSIVEKLFF
TGCGCCAGCAGCCCAGGGCGCTCCATTGTTGAAAAACTGTTTTTT
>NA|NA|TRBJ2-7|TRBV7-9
CASSYNPDEQYF
TGTGCCAGCAGCTACAATCCCGACGAGCAGTACTTC
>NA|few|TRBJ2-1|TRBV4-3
CAGSHEHRLEDNEQFF
TGCGCCGGCAGCCACGAACACCGGTTGGAGGACAATGAGCAGTTCTTC
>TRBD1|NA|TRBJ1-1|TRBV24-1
CATSGTGETEAFF
TGTGCCACCAGTGGGACAGGGGAAACTGAAGCTTTCTTT
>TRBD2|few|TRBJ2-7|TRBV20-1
CSAPGGFFSSYEQYF
TGCAGTGCTCCCGGGGGGTTCTTCAGCTCCTACGAGCAGTACTTC
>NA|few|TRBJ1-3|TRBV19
CASSAVHGNTIYF
TGTGCCAGTTCGGCGGTTCACGGAAACACCATATATTTT
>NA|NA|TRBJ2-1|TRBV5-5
CANSLITGSDEQFF
TGTGCCAACAGCTTAATAACGGGGAGCGATGAGCAGTTCTTC
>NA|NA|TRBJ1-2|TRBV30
CARTTWLGGYTF
TGTGCCAGAACTACATGGTTAGGAGGCTACACCTTC
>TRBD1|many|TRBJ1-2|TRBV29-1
CSVEVTGQGGYTF
TGCAGCGTTGAAGTGACAGGGCAGGGTGGCTACACCTTC
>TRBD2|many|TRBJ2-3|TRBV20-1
CSARNIGLAGGRGDTQYF
TGCAGTGCTAGAAATATAGGACTAGCGGGGGGCCGGGGAGATACGCAGTATTTT
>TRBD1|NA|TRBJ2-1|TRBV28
CASRQGVFDDNEQFF
TGTGCCAGCAGGCAGGGGGTTTTTGACGACAATGAGCAGTTCTTC
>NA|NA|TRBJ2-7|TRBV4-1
CASSQALGSGYEQYF
TGCGCCAGCAGCCAAGCCCTCGGGTCGGGCTACGAGCAGTACTTC
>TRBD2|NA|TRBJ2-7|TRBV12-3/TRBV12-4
CASSPPGILAGLEQYF
TGTGCCAGCAGTCCCCCCGGCATTCTAGCGGGGTTGGAGCAGTACTTC
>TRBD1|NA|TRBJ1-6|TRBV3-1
CASSQGQGGLHF
TGTGCCAGCAGCCAGGGACAGGGGGGACTCCACTTT
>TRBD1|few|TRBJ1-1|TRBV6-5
CASSYVVADTGGIAEAFF
TGTGCCAGCAGTTACGTAGTAGCCGATACAGGGGGCATCGCTGAAGCTTTCTTT
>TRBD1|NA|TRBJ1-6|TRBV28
CASGDSYNSPLHF
TGTGCCAGCGGGGACAGCTATAATTCACCCCTCCACTTT
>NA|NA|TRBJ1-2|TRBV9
CASTDRPANYGYTF
TGTGCCAGCACGGATCGCCCGGCTAACTATGGCTACACCTTC
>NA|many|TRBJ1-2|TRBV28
CAPNHRDYTF
TGTGCCCCCAATCATAGAGACTACACCTTC
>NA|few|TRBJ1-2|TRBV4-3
CAGSQAHLNYGYTF
TGCGCCGGCAGCCAAGCTCACCTTAACTATGGCTACACCTTC
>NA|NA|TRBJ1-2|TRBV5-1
CASSLSWTVNYGYTF
TGCGCCAGCAGCCTATCATGGACAGTCAACTATGGCTACACCTTC
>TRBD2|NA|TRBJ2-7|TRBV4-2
CASSQGGAERGEQYF
TGTGCCAGCAGCCAGGGGGGAGCTGAGCGGGGCGAGCAGTACTTC
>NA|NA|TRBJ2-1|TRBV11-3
CASSEHPTSNEQFF
TGTGCCAGCAGCGAACACCCTACTAGCAATGAGCAGTTCTTC
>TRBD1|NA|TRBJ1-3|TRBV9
CASSFEYPRDRSSGNTIYF
TGTGCCAGCAGCTTCGAGTACCCAAGGGACAGGAGCTCTGGAAACACCATATATTTT
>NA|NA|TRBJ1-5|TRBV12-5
CASGLLPDLNSNQPQHF
TGTGCTAGTGGTTTGCTCCCGGACCTTAATAGCAATCAGCCCCAGCACTTT
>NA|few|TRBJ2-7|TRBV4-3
CASSPAGGPAYEQYF
TGCGCCAGCAGCCCAGCAGGTGGTCCGGCCTACGAGCAGTACTTC
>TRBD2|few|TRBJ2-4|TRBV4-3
CASSQEGSGGDRIQYF
TGCGCCAGCAGCCAAGAAGGTAGCGGGGGGGATCGGATTCAGTACTTC
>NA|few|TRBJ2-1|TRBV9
CASTVGPLSYNEQFF
TGTGCCAGCACGGTGGGACCTCTATCCTACAATGAGCAGTTCTTC
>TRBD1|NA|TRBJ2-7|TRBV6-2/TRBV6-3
CASSWTGGQNEQYF
TGTGCCAGCAGTTGGACAGGGGGCCAGAACGAGCAGTACTTC
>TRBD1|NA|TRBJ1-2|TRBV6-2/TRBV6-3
CASSPGQRNYGYTF
TGTGCCAGCAGTCCGGGACAGAGGAACTATGGCTACACCTTC
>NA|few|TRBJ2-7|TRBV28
CASSLEGGPGFEQYF
TGTGCCAGCAGTTTGGAAGGCGGGCCCGGATTCGAGCAGTACTTC
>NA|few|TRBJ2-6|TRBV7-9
CASSSTGVDVLTF
TGTGCCAGCAGCTCCACAGGCGTTGACGTCCTGACTTTC
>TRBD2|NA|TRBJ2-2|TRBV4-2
CASSQDLSSGSTGELFF
TGTGCCAGCAGCCAAGATCTTTCTAGCGGGAGTACCGGGGAGCTGTTTTTT
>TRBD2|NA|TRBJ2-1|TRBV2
CASTRTSGGASSYNEQFF
TGTGCCAGCACCAGGACTAGCGGGGGGGCGAGCTCCTACAATGAGCAGTTCTTC
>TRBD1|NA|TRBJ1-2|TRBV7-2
CASSLGGARDRGGGYTF
TGTGCCAGCAGCTTAGGTGGAGCGCGGGACAGGGGGGGCGGCTACACCTTC